What follows are 27 T cell receptor beta chains derived from one specimen sequenced in a study of OX40 agonist ivuxolimab in advanced cancers. Profiling relied on immunoSEQ multiplex PCR, and the TCRdb table lists in-frame clones only, not all of them. The table shows about 40,000 clones, with roughly 91% occurring only once. The sample was CD4+ or CD8+ T cells sorted from blood, taken in a trial of the OX40 agonist ivuxolimab. These TCRs come from an adult with an advanced solid tumor such as melanoma, head and neck, liver or kidney cancer.

CDR3: CASSLGRNYGYTF. Written as DNA, the CDR3 is TGTGCCAGCAGCCTCGGACGGAACTATGGCTACACCTTC. V is TRBV14 and J is TRBJ1-2; D remains ambiguous. The CDR3 is 13 amino acids. Deletions cut 4 bases from V and 2 bases from J, with 8 bases between. Per the germline V gene, CDR1 is SGHDN and CDR2 is FVKESK.

The rearrangement uses TRBV5-6 and TRBJ1-1, with a tentative D call TRBD1 (5 bases). Between the trimmed V and J ends, which lost 5 bases and 10 bases, there was a span of 18 bases. The CDR3 is made up of 13 amino acids. The germline V gene encodes CDR1 SGHDT and CDR2 YYEEEE. The CDR3 here is CASSPGAGPGAFF. Here the CDR3 DNA reads TGTGCCAGCAGTCCCGGGGCGGGTCCGGGAGCTTTCTTT.

The rearrangement joins TRBV27 to TRBJ1-1; D might be TRBD1 (5 bases). V was cut by 2 bases and J by 2 bases, with 12 bases left in between. Germline lookup yields CDR1 MNHEY and CDR2 SMNVEV (reference sequence). The CDR3 loop spans 15 amino acids. This chain's CDR3 is CASSLLTGVNTEAFF. CDR3 in DNA: TGTGCCAGCAGTTTACTCACAGGCGTAAACACTGAAGCTTTCTTT.

V gene TRBV11-3 combines with J gene TRBJ2-2, with D perhaps assigned TRBD1 or TRBD2 (5 bases each). There are 15 residues in the CDR3. Germline lookup yields CDR1 SGHNT and CDR2 YENEEA. The ends were cut back, 3 bases at V and 4 bases at J, with 12 bases in the middle. CDR3 DNA: TGTGCCAGCAGCTTCCGAGGGGCTGGCACCGGGGAGCTGTTTTTT. Its translation is CASSFRGAGTGELFF.

V and J are TRBV6-5 and TRBJ2-1; 7 positions match TRBD2. This CDR3 comprises 15 residues. Losses at the gene ends were 4 bases for V and 1 base for J; bases not matched to a gene: 4. CDR1 MNHEY and CDR2 SVGAGI come from the germline V gene. The CDR3 loop is CASSLWEGSYNEQFF. CDR3 bases: TGTGCCAGCAGTTTATGGGAGGGGTCCTACAATGAGCAGTTCTTC.

This chain uses TRBV4-1 with TRBJ2-7; TRBD1 aligns across 10 bases. The germline gives CDR1 MGHRA, CDR2 YSYEKL. There are 19 residues in the CDR3. V shed 0 bases, J shed 2 bases, and the junction held 13 bases outside the gene matches. CDR3 coding DNA: TGCGCCAGCAGCCAAGAAAGGGGGCCGACAGGGGGCGATCCCTACGAGCAGTACTTC. Amino acids: CASSQERGPTGGDPYEQYF.

This chain uses TRBV28 with TRBJ1-1, with TRBD1 identical over 7 bases. Looked up from germline, CDR1 is MDHEN and CDR2 is SYDVKM. V dropped 5 bases and J dropped 0; count of bases not matched to a gene: 6. The CDR3 spans 15 residues. CDR3 region: CASSGPTGLNTEAFF. The CDR3 DNA reads TGTGCCAGCAGTGGACCGACAGGGTTGAACACTGAAGCTTTCTTT.

The chain is built from TRBV11-2 and TRBJ2-7, with 7 nucleotides matching TRBD2. Per the germline V gene, CDR1 is SGHAT and CDR2 is FQNNGV. The CDR3 totals 13 residues. The V segment lost 7 bases and the J segment 5 bases; nucleotides outside the gene matches: 8. CDR3 loop: CASKLGGEDEQYF. The CDR3 bases are TGTGCCAGCAAGTTGGGGGGGGAGGACGAGCAGTACTTC.

The V gene is TRBV6-1, the J gene TRBJ2-6; 8 bases are shared with TRBD1. This CDR3 is 12 amino acids long. Germline CDR1 MNHNS, CDR2 SASEGT. The junction had 9 bases not matched to a gene; V was cut back by 4 bases and J by 19 bases. The CDR3, as DNA: TGTGCCAGCAGTGTCACGGGACAGGACCCTACTTTC. Its protein is CASSVTGQDPTF.

The chain links TRBV28 to TRBJ1-1; perhaps TRBD1 as D (6 bases). Germline-derived CDR1 and CDR2 are MDHEN and SYDVKM. Trimming stripped 5 bases from V and 4 bases from J, with 17 bases between. The CDR3 sequence is 15 residues long. CDR3 sequence (DNA): TGTGCCAGCAGTCCCAGAGGGGGGGCAGGCACTGAAGCTTTCTTT. This sequence encodes CASSPRGGAGTEAFF. Combining the CDR3 with reference TRBV28 and TRBJ1-1 gives the whole variable domain DVKVTQSSRYLVKRTGEKVFLECVQDMDHENMFWYRQDPGLGLRLIYFSYDVKMKEKGDIPEGYSVSREKKERFSLILESASTNQTSMYLCASSPRGGAGTEAFFGQGTRLTVV.

The chain is built from TRBV27 and TRBJ2-1; TRBD2 matches 11 bases. CDR3 length equals 17 residues. V lost 2 bases, J lost 8 bases, and 11 bases stayed unmatched. Germline CDR1 and CDR2: MNHEY and SMNVEV (reference sequence). The CDR3 DNA reads as TGTGCCAGCAGTTTAGGGGTAGCGGGAGGGCCTCGGGATGAGCAGTTCTTC. It yields the protein CASSLGVAGGPRDEQFF.

The chain employs TRBV4-1 and TRBJ2-1, with a tentative D call TRBD1 (5 bases). The V gene lost 0 bases and the J gene lost 7 bases, with 10 bases spanning the gap. The CDR3 contains 14 residues. Germline V gene data show CDR1 as MGHRA and CDR2 as YSYEKL. The CDR3 bases are TGCGCCAGCAGCCAAGATTTGGGGCCGAATGAGCAGTTCTTC. This encodes CASSQDLGPNEQFF.

The genes are TRBV6-5 and TRBJ1-4, with D uncertain. Germline CDR1 MNHEY, CDR2 SVGAGI. V was clipped by 2 bases and J by 12 bases, with 10 bases between them. CDR3 length: 12 amino acids. CDR3 sequence: CASSYDRRELFF. Here the CDR3 DNA reads TGTGCCAGCAGTTACGATCGACGAGAACTGTTTTTT.

In this sample, this clone turned up a few times. This sequence joins TRBV4-1 and TRBJ1-5, with 7 bases matching TRBD1. The germline V gene encodes CDR1 MGHRA and CDR2 YSYEKL. The CDR3 runs 14 residues. J was trimmed by 7 bases and V by 2 bases; bases with no gene match: 5. DNA for the CDR3: TGCGCCAGCAGCCAAACAGGGGCCGGACAGCCCCAGCATTTT. Its protein product is CASSQTGAGQPQHF.

The chain has TRBV6-1 and TRBJ1-5, with D unclear. The CDR3 length is 15 residues. Germline CDR1 MNHNS, CDR2 SASEGT. V was clipped by 2 bases and J by 1 base, with 9 bases between them. The CDR3 sequence is CASSEWVLSNQPQHF. The CDR3, as DNA: TGTGCCAGCAGTGAATGGGTACTGAGCAATCAGCCCCAGCATTTT.

Within the sample, this clone is medium-sized. The V gene is TRBV5-1, the J gene TRBJ2-7; 10 bases are a match to TRBD2. Losses at the gene ends were 4 bases for V and 3 bases for J; bases not matched to a gene: 4. The CDR3 is 14 residues long. Germline assignment: CDR1 SGHRS and CDR2 YFSETQ. CDR3 sequence (DNA): TGCGCCAGCAGCCCCCGACTAGCGGGCTACGAGCAGTACTTC. This translates into CASSPRLAGYEQYF.

V is TRBV2 and J is TRBJ2-2; 10 bases match TRBD2. V was clipped by 6 bases and J by 9 bases; unmatched bases: 16. The CDR3 runs 17 residues. Germline V CDR1 and CDR2: SNHLY, FYNNEI. CDR3 sequence reads: CASSGAGGPRKGRELFF. CDR3 nucleotide sequence: TGTGCCAGCAGCGGAGCGGGAGGGCCTAGGAAGGGCCGGGAGCTGTTTTTT.

The rearrangement links TRBV7-8 to TRBJ2-7; 8 bases line up with TRBD1. The V segment lost 5 bases and the J segment 2 bases; nucleotides outside the gene matches: 14. This CDR3 region has 17 residues. From germline, CDR1 is SGHVS and CDR2 FQNEAQ. The CDR3 sequence: CASSAPTGATRAYEQYF. The CDR3 DNA sequence: TGTGCCAGCAGCGCCCCGACAGGGGCCACCCGGGCCTACGAGCAGTACTTC.

This sequence joins TRBV28 and TRBJ2-3, with 9 bases lining up with TRBD2. Germline trimming cut 2 bases from V and 2 bases from J; bases unmatched to any gene: 8. The germline CDR1 and CDR2 sequences are MDHEN and SYDVKM. The CDR3 is 17 residues long. This chain's CDR3 is CASSLTSRTSVTDTQYF. The CDR3 DNA follows: TGTGCCAGCAGTTTAACCTCGAGGACTAGCGTCACAGATACGCAGTATTTT.

The chain combines TRBV29-1 with TRBJ2-7; D remains ambiguous. Germline V gives CDR1 SQVTM, CDR2 ANQGSEA. This CDR3 has 13 amino acids. The V end was cut by 5 bases, the J end by 7 bases, with 18 bases between. CDR3: CSVTTGPLREQYF. CDR3 DNA: TGCAGCGTTACGACGGGCCCCCTCCGTGAGCAGTACTTC.

This chain uses TRBV29-1 with TRBJ2-1, with TRBD1 identical over 7 bases. The CDR3 consists of 14 residues. Trimming removed 8 bases from V and 2 bases from J; junction bases left unmatched: 9. Germline CDR1 and CDR2: SQVTM and ANQGSEA. CDR3: CSTKGAGTYNEQFF. The DNA of the CDR3 is TGCAGCACCAAGGGGGCAGGAACCTACAATGAGCAGTTCTTC.

The chain combines TRBV19 with TRBJ1-1, with D perhaps TRBD1 (6 bases). Germline lookup yields CDR1 LNHDA and CDR2 SQIVND (reference sequence). Between the trimmed V and J ends, which lost 2 bases and 4 bases, there was a span of 11 bases. The CDR3 loop spans 14 amino acids. The CDR3 region is CASSITGSPTEAFF. Here the CDR3 DNA reads TGTGCCAGTAGTATAACAGGGAGCCCCACTGAAGCTTTCTTT.

CDR3 protein: CASSYSGDRVGEKLFF. CDR3 DNA: TGTGCCAGCAGTTACTCGGGGGACAGGGTCGGTGAAAAACTGTTTTTT. The rearrangement joins TRBV6-5 to TRBJ1-4; 9 bases line up with TRBD1. Germline V gives CDR1 MNHEY, CDR2 SVGAGI. Losses at the gene ends were 0 bases for V and 7 bases for J; bases not matched to a gene: 6. The CDR3 has 16 amino acids.

This clone showed up just once. The chain is built from TRBV7-6 and TRBJ1-2; 7 nucleotides line up with TRBD1. CDR1 and CDR2 (germline): SGHVS, FNYEAQ. The CDR3 runs 14 residues. With 4 bases clipped from V and 4 bases from J, the junction kept 6 bases outside the gene matches. CDR3 DNA: TGTGCCAGCAGCTCCGGGACAGTGGGCTATGGCTACACCTTC. Translating it yields CASSSGTVGYGYTF.

The chain has TRBV7-8 and TRBJ1-1; D uncertain. The V gene's germline CDR1 is SGHVS and CDR2 FQNEAQ. V was cut by 0 bases and J by 1 base, with 9 bases left in between. The CDR3 is 15 amino acids. CDR3 region: CASSLAAAQNTEAFF. CDR3 bases: TGTGCCAGCAGCTTAGCGGCAGCACAGAACACTGAAGCTTTCTTT. The whole variable domain, filled in from reference TRBV7-8 and TRBJ1-1, reads GAGVSQSPRYKVAKRGQDVALRCDPISGHVSLFWYQQALGQGPEFLTYFQNEAQLDKSGLPSDRFFAERPEGSVSTLKIQRTQQEDSAVYLCASSLAAAQNTEAFFGQGTRLTVV.

The chain links TRBV20-1 to TRBJ2-5; no firm D call. This CDR3 contains 11 residues. Germline V gives CDR1 DFQATT, CDR2 SNEGSKA (reference sequence). With 6 bases removed from V and 2 bases from J, the gap between germline ends came to 7 bases. CDR3 DNA sequence: TGCAGTGCCCTAGGGCAAGAGACCCAGTACTTC. This sequence encodes CSALGQETQYF.

The J gene is TRBJ2-1, the V gene TRBV28, with a tentative D call TRBD2 (5 bases). Per the germline V gene, CDR1 is MDHEN and CDR2 is SYDVKM. The length of the CDR3 is 13 residues. The CDR3 DNA is TGTGCTGGAGGCTACCGGTCCTACAATGAGCAGTTCTTC. Its translation: CAGGYRSYNEQFF.